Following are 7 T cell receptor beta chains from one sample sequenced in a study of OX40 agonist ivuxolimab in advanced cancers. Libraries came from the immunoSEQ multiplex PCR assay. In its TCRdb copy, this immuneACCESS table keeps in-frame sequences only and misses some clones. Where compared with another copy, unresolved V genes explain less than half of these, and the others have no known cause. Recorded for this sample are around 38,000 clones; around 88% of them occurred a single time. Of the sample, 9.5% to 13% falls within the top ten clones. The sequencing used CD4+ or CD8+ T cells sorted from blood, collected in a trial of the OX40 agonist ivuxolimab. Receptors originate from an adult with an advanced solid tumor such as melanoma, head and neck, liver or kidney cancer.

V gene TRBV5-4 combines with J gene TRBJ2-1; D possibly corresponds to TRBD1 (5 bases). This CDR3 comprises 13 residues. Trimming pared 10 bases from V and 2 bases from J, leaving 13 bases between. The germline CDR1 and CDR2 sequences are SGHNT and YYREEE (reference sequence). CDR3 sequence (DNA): TGTGCCTCAGCACCGACAGCCTACAATGAGCAGTTCTTC. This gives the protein CASAPTAYNEQFF. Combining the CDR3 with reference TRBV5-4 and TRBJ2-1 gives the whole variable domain ETGVTQSPTHLIKTRGQQVTLRCSSQSGHNTVSWYQQALGQGPQFIFQYYREEENGRGNFPPRFSGLQFPNYSSELNVNALELDDSALYLCASAPTAYNEQFFGPGTRLTVL.

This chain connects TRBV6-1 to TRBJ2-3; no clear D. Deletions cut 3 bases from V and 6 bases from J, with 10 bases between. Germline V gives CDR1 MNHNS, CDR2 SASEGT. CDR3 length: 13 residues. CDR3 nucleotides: TGTGCCAGCAGTGAGGTAGTAGGGGATACGCAGTATTTT. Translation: CASSEVVGDTQYF.

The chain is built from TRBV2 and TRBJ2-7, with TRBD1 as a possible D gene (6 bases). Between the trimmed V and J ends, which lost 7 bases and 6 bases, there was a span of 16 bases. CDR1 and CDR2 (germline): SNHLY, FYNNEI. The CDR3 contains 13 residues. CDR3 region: CASKAGVRGEQYF. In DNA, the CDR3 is TGTGCCAGCAAGGCAGGGGTACGCGGCGAGCAGTACTTC.

CDR3 sequence reads: CASSLGGSLGYGYTF. The CDR3 coding sequence is TGTGCCAGCAGCTTAGGAGGATCCCTTGGCTATGGCTACACCTTC. The chain carries TRBV11-2 and TRBJ1-2; D ambiguous. Germline CDR1 SGHAT, CDR2 FQNNGV. Deletions cut 1 base from V and 4 bases from J, with 13 bases between. The length of the CDR3 is 15 residues.

In nucleotides, the CDR3 is TGTGCCAGCAGTGAACGCGTCTACGAGCAGTACTTC. This codes for CASSERVYEQYF. V usage is TRBV9 and J usage is TRBJ2-7; D gene unclear. CDR1 and CDR2 (germline): SGDLS, YYNGEE. V lost 5 bases and J 3 bases, leaving 9 bases between the germline ends. CDR3 length equals 12 residues.

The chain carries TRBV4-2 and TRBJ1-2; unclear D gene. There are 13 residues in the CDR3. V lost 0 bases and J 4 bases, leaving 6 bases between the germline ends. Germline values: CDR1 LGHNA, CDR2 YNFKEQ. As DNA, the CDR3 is TGTGCCAGCAGCCAAGATGGTGTCTATGGCTACACCTTC. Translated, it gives CASSQDGVYGYTF.

The chain's CDR3 is CASSPLGGRSENEQFF. The CDR3 nucleotides are TGTGCCAGCAGCCCTTTGGGGGGGAGAAGTGAAAATGAGCAGTTCTTC. The chain carries TRBV7-2 and TRBJ2-1; 7 positions match TRBD2. Germline lookup yields CDR1 SGHTA and CDR2 FQGNSA. The CDR3 sequence is 16 residues long. Trimming cost V 5 bases and J 7 bases; bases outside gene matches: 14.